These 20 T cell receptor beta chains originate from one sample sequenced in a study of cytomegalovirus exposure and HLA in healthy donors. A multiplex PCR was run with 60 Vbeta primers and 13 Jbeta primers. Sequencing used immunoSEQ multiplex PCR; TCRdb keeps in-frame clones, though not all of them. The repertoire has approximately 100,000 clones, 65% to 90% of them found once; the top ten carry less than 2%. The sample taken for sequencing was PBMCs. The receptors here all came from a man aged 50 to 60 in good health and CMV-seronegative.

CDR3 loop: CASKRTGANEKLFF. Here the CDR3 DNA reads TGCGCCAGCAAGAGGACAGGGGCTAATGAAAAACTGTTTTTT. The chain employs TRBV5-1 and TRBJ1-4; 9 bases map to TRBD1. CDR3 size: 14 residues. J lost 3 bases, V lost 6 bases, and 3 bases had no gene match. Germline V gene sequence: CDR1 SGHRS, CDR2 YFSETQ.

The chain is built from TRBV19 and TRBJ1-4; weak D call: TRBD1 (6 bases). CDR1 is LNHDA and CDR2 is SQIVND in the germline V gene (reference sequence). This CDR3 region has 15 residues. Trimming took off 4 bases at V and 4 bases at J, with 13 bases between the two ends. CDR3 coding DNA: TGTGCCAGTAGTACCCCGGACAGCCGTAATGAAAAACTGTTTTTT. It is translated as CASSTPDSRNEKLFF.

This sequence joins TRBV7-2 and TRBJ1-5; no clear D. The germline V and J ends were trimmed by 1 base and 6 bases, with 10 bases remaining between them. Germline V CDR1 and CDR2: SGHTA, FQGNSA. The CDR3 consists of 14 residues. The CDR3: CASSLVAVPQPQHF. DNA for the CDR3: TGTGCCAGCAGCTTAGTCGCAGTCCCTCAGCCCCAGCATTTT.

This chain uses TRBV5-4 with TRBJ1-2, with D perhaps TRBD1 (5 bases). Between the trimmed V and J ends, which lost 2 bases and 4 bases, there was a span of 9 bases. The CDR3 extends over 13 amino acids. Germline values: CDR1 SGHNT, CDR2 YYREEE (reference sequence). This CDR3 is CASSLNRIYGYTF. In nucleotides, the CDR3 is TGTGCCAGCAGCTTAAACAGGATCTATGGCTACACCTTC.

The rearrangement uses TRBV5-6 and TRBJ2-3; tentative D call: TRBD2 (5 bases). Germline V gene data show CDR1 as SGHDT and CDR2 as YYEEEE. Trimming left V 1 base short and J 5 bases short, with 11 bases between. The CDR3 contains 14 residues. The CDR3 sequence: CASSLMRAGDTQYF. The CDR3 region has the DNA TGTGCCAGCAGCTTGATGAGGGCGGGAGATACGCAGTATTTT.

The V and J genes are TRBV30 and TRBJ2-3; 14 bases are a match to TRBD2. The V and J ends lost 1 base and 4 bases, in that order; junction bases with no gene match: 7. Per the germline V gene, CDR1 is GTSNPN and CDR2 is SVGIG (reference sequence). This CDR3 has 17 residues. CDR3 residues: CAWSAGLAGVGADTQYF. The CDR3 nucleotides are TGTGCCTGGAGTGCGGGACTAGCGGGGGTTGGGGCAGATACGCAGTATTTT.

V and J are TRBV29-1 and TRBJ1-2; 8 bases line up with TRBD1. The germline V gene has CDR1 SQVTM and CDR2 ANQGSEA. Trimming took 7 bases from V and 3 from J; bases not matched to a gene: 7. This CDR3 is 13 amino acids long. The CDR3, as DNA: TGCAGCGCGATAGACAGGGGACACTATGGCTACACCTTC. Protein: CSAIDRGHYGYTF.

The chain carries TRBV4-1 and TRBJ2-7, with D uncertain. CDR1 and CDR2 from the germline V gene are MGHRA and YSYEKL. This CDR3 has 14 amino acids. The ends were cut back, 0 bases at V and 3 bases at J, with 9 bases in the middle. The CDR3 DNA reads TGCGCCAGCAGCCAAGATGCGACATTCTACGAGCAGTACGTC. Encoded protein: CASSQDATFYEQYV.

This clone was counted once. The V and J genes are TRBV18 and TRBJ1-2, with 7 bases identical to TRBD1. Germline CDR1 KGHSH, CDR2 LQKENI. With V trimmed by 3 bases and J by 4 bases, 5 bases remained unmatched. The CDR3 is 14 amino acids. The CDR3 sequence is CASSPNRDSYGYTF. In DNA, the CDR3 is TGTGCCAGCTCACCGAACCGGGACAGCTATGGCTACACCTTC.

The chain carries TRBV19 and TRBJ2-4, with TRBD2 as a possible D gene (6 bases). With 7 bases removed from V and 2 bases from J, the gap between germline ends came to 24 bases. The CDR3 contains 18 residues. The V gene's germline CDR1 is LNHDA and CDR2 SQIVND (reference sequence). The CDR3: CASTDPVGRGKTKNIQYF. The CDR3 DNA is TGTGCCAGTACCGACCCAGTTGGTCGGGGGAAAACCAAAAACATTCAGTACTTC. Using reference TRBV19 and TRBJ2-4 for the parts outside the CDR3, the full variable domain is DGGITQSPKYLFRKEGQNVTLSCEQNLNHDAMYWYRQDPGQGLRLIYYSQIVNDFQKGDIAEGYSVSREKKESFPLTVTSAQKNPTAFYLCASTDPVGRGKTKNIQYFGAGTRLSVL.

The CDR3: CASSLAGTGGTDTQYF. The CDR3 DNA is TGCGCCAGCAGCTTAGCCGGGACAGGGGGCACAGATACGCAGTATTTT. The rearrangement links TRBV5-1 to TRBJ2-3; TRBD1 agrees at 10 bases. Looked up from germline, CDR1 is SGHRS and CDR2 is YFSETQ. This CDR3 is built from 16 residues. V lost 2 bases to trimming and J lost 1 base; unmatched junction nucleotides: 4.

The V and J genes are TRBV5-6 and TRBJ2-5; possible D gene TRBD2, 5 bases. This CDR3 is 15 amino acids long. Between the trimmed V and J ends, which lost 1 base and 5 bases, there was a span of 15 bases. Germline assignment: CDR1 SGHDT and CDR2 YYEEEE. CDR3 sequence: CASSLWRLPRETQYF. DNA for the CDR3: TGTGCCAGCAGCTTGTGGAGGCTCCCAAGGGAGACCCAGTACTTC. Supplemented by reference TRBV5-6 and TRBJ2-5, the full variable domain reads DAGVTQSPTHLIKTRGQQVTLRCSPKSGHDTVSWYQQALGQGPQFIFQYYEEEERQRGNFPDRFSGHQFPNYSSELNVNALLLGDSALYLCASSLWRLPRETQYFGPGTRLLVL.

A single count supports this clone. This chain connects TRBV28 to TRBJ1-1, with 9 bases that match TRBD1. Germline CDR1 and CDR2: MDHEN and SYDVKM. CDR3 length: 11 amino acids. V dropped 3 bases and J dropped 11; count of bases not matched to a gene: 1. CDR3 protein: CASSFDRGAFF. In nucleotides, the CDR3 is TGTGCCAGCAGTTTCGACAGGGGGGCTTTCTTT.

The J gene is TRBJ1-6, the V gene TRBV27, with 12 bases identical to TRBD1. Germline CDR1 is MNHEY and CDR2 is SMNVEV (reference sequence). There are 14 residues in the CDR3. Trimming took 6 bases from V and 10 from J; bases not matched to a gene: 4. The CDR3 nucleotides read TGTGCCAGCAGGGGGACAGGGGGCTGGTCACCCCTCCACTTT. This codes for CASRGTGGWSPLHF.

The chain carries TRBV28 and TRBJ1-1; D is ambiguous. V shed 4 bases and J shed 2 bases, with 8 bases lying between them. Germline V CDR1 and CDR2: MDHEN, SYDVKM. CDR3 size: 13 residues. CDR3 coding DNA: TGTGCCAGCAGTTCCCTCGGTAACACTGAAGCTTTCTTT. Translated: CASSSLGNTEAFF.

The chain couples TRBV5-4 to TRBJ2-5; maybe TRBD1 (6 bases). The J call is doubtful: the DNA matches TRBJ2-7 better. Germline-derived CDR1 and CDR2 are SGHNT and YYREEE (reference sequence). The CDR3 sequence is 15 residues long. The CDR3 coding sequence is TGTGCCAGCAGCTTACGGGCAGGGGACGACGACGAGCAGTACTTC. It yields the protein CASSLRAGDDDEQYF.

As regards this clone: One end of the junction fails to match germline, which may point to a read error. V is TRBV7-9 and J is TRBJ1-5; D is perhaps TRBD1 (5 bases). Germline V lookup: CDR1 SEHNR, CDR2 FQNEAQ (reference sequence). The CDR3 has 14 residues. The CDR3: CSSSFQGSNQPQHF. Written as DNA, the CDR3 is TGTTCCAGCAGCTTCCAGGGTAGCAATCAGCCCCAGCATTTT.

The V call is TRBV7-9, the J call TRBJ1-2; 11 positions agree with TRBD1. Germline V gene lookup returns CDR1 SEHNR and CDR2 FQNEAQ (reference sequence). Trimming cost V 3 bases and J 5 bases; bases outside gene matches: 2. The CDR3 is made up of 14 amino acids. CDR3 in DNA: TGTGCCAGCAGCTTGGACAGGGGGCATTATGGCTACACCTTC. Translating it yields CASSLDRGHYGYTF.

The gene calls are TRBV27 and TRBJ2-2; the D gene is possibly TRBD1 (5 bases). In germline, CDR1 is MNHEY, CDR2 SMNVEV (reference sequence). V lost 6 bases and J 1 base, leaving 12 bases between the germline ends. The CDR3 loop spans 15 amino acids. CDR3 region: CASSRSRGNTGELFF. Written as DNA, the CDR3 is TGTGCCAGCAGCCGATCTAGGGGGAACACCGGGGAGCTGTTTTTT.

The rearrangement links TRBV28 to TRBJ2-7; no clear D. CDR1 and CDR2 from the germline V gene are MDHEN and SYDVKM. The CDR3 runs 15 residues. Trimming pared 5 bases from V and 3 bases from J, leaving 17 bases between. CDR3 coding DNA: TGTGCCAGCAGTCCCGGATCTACCCAAAACTACGAGCAGTACGTC. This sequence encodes CASSPGSTQNYEQYV.